One sample yielded the 25 T cell receptor beta chains listed below, sequenced in a study of blood T cell repertoires in COVID-19. The protocol was immunoSEQ multiplex PCR, while the TCRdb copy is restricted to in-frame clones and leaves out a portion. The sample has around 130,000 clones; around 85% are singletons. The sequenced sample was peripheral blood. The receptors were sampled from an elderly woman with acute or convalescent COVID-19.

The V gene is TRBV14, the J gene TRBJ2-2; D may be TRBD1 (5 bases). CDR3 length: 15 amino acids. Per germline, CDR1 SGHDN and CDR2 FVKESK. V shed 5 bases and J shed 6 bases, with 16 bases lying between them. CDR3 residues: CASSEMQGRAGELFF. The CDR3, as DNA: TGTGCCAGCAGCGAGATGCAGGGAAGGGCCGGGGAGCTGTTTTTT.

This chain joins TRBV19 and TRBJ1-1; TRBD1 is a possible D gene (5 bases). Trimming stripped 6 bases from V and 4 bases from J, with 18 bases between. The CDR3 is 15 amino acids. Germline CDR1 and CDR2: LNHDA and SQIVND (reference sequence). Here the CDR3 DNA reads TGTGCCAGTAGGGAGGGCCAGGGAATACCCACTGAAGCTTTCTTT. It encodes CASREGQGIPTEAFF.

V and J are TRBV7-9 and TRBJ2-1, with TRBD2 matching 10 bases. Looked up from germline, CDR1 is SEHNR and CDR2 is FQNEAQ (reference sequence). Trimming removed 4 bases from V and 3 bases from J; junction bases left unmatched: 3. The CDR3 length is 15 residues. CDR3 loop: CASSYSGRHYNEQFF. The CDR3, as DNA: TGTGCCAGCAGCTATAGCGGGAGGCACTACAATGAGCAGTTCTTC.

The chain links TRBV11-2 to TRBJ2-1, with 14 bases lining up with TRBD2. J gave up 7 bases and V 1 base, and 3 bases lay outside the gene matches. This CDR3 comprises 16 residues. CDR1 is SGHAT, CDR2 FQNNGV, per germline. The CDR3 sequence is CASSLGLAGGQNEQFF. The CDR3 region has the DNA TGTGCCAGCAGCTTAGGACTAGCGGGAGGGCAGAATGAGCAGTTCTTC.

DNA of the CDR3: TGTGCCAGTAGTTCCGCGGGACACTTTCGGACTAGCGTTTCTGGGGCCAAAAACATTCAGTACTTC. It codes for CASSSAGHFRTSVSGAKNIQYF. This sequence joins TRBV19 and TRBJ2-4; 9 positions match TRBD2. The CDR3 consists of 22 residues. CDR1 LNHDA and CDR2 SQIVND come from the germline V gene (reference sequence). The V gene end was trimmed by 5 bases and the J gene end by 1 base; junction bases not matched to a gene: 24.

This clone appeared many times. V is TRBV19 and J is TRBJ2-1; possible D gene TRBD1, 6 bases. The CDR3 is made up of 13 amino acids. Trimming left V 4 bases short and J 9 bases short, with 13 bases between. The germline gives CDR1 LNHDA, CDR2 SQIVND (reference sequence). CDR3 bases: TGTGCCAGTAGTAATCACAGGGAGACTGAGCAGTTCTTC. Residues: CASSNHRETEQFF.

The CDR3 DNA is TGTGCCAGCAGCTTGGCACTAGCGGGTGGCACCGGGGAGCTGTTTTTT. Protein: CASSLALAGGTGELFF. This chain joins TRBV5-4 and TRBJ2-2; 9 nucleotides align to TRBD2. Germline V gives CDR1 SGHNT, CDR2 YYREEE (reference sequence). The V and J ends lost 0 bases and 4 bases, in that order; junction bases with no gene match: 4. The CDR3 is 16 amino acids.

This clone was counted between two and nine times. The chain carries TRBV19 and TRBJ1-5, with D perhaps TRBD1 (6 bases). The CDR3 runs to 17 residues. V lost 10 bases and J 1 base, leaving 23 bases between the germline ends. The germline V gene encodes CDR1 LNHDA and CDR2 SQIVND (reference sequence). The CDR3 DNA sequence: TGTGCCACACGGACAGCTTTGAGGGGGGGGAGCAATCAGCCCCAGCATTTT. Its translation: CATRTALRGGSNQPQHF.

The gene calls are TRBV3-1 (or the pseudogene TRBV3-2) and TRBJ1-2; 7 nucleotides line up with TRBD1. This CDR3 region has 15 residues. With 0 bases clipped from V and 3 bases from J, the junction kept 4 bases outside the gene matches. From germline, CDR1 is LGHDT and CDR2 YNNKEL (reference sequence). The CDR3 loop reads CASSQDEGAYYGYTF. In DNA form, the CDR3 reads TGTGCCAGCAGCCAAGATGAGGGGGCCTACTATGGCTACACCTTC.

This clone showed up just a few times. The chain is built from TRBV7-9 and TRBJ2-1; no firm D call. Germline loops: CDR1 SEHNR, CDR2 FQNEAQ (reference sequence). Trimming left V 3 bases short and J 5 bases short, with 14 bases between. The CDR3 is made up of 15 amino acids. This CDR3 reads CASSFADTSNNEQFF. DNA of the CDR3: TGTGCCAGCAGCTTCGCAGATACCTCGAACAATGAGCAGTTCTTC.

V usage is TRBV5-5 and J usage is TRBJ2-1; maybe TRBD1 (6 bases). The CDR3 consists of 13 residues. Trimming cost V 1 base and J 5 bases, with 7 bases left between them. The germline gives CDR1 SGHKS, CDR2 YYEKEE (reference sequence). The CDR3 nucleotides read TGTGCCAGCAGCTTGCCAGGGGACAATGAGCAGTTCTTC. This encodes CASSLPGDNEQFF.

The chain links TRBV27 to TRBJ2-7; the D gene is possibly TRBD1 (6 bases). The germline V gene has CDR1 MNHEY and CDR2 SMNVEV (reference sequence). The CDR3 runs 12 residues. The V and J ends lost 7 bases and 6 bases respectively, with 13 bases between them. The CDR3 protein is CASKTQGSEQYF. The CDR3 coding sequence is TGTGCCAGCAAAACACAGGGAAGCGAGCAGTACTTC.

DNA for the CDR3: TGTGCCAGCAGCTCTTCTTTCACCGGGGAGCTGTTTTTT. Amino acid sequence: CASSSSFTGELFF. J is TRBJ2-2 and V is TRBV7-9, with D uncertain. The ends were cut back, 4 bases at V and 4 bases at J, with 7 bases in the middle. Germline V gene lookup returns CDR1 SEHNR and CDR2 FQNEAQ (reference sequence). The CDR3 is 13 amino acids.

A word on this clone: The limits of the CDR3 on the DNA are not certain, so only TCRdb's listed CDR3 is given. This chain links TRBV21-1 with TRBJ2-3; the table's D call TRBD1 went unverified against the DNA. TRBV21-1 is a pseudogene. The CDR3 has 17 residues if both end residues are counted. The CDR3 sequence: CASSEVGTGAYTDTQYF.

The chain carries TRBV6-5 and TRBJ1-2; 8 nucleotides line up with TRBD1. Trimming took 4 bases from V and 6 from J; bases not matched to a gene: 13. Germline V gives CDR1 MNHEY, CDR2 SVGAGI. The CDR3 totals 16 residues. CDR3 in DNA: TGTGCCAGCAGTTCCATCCTCTCAGGGGGCGCTAATGGCTACACCTTC. This gives the protein CASSSILSGGANGYTF.

This clone was detected only once. V gene TRBV5-4 combines with J gene TRBJ2-3, with TRBD2 identical over 12 bases. There are 17 residues in the CDR3. The J segment lost 2 bases and the V segment lost 0 bases, leaving 4 bases of the junction unmatched. Germline lookup yields CDR1 SGHNT and CDR2 YYREEE (reference sequence). Here the CDR3 DNA reads TGTGCCAGCAGCTTGGGGGGGACTAGCGGGCTCACAGATACGCAGTATTTT. It translates to CASSLGGTSGLTDTQYF.

This clone was seen only a few times. This CDR3 is CASSQAGGSPYEQYF. For the CDR3, the DNA is TGCGCCAGCAGCCAAGCCGGCGGGAGTCCCTACGAGCAGTACTTC. This chain uses TRBV4-1 with TRBJ2-7; 7 nucleotides line up with TRBD2. Trimming took 1 base from V and 2 from J; bases not matched to a gene: 5. The V gene's germline CDR1 is MGHRA and CDR2 YSYEKL. The CDR3 is made up of 15 amino acids.

The rearrangement joins TRBV6-5 to TRBJ1-2; 7 bases align to TRBD1. The germline V gene has CDR1 MNHEY and CDR2 SVGAGI. This CDR3 is 14 amino acids long. V lost 5 bases, J lost 4 bases, and 7 bases stayed unmatched. In DNA, the CDR3 is TGTGCCAGCAGTCCTTTTGGGACAGCCTATGGCTACACCTTC. This sequence encodes CASSPFGTAYGYTF.

This chain joins TRBV10-1 and TRBJ1-1; the match to TRBD1 covers 7 bases. This CDR3 is 14 amino acids long. Germline-derived CDR1 and CDR2 are WNHNN and SYGVQD (reference sequence). The V and J ends lost 7 bases and 0 bases, in that order; junction bases with no gene match: 5. The CDR3 spells CASKRDRVNTEAFF. Here the CDR3 DNA reads TGCGCCAGCAAGCGAGACAGGGTGAACACTGAAGCTTTCTTT.

V and J are TRBV27 and TRBJ2-7; D not resolved. The CDR3 has 14 residues. V lost 6 bases, J lost 1 base, and 13 bases lay in between. Germline CDR1 reads MNHEY; CDR2 reads SMNVEV (reference sequence). The CDR3 region has the DNA TGTGCCAGCAGCCCCAGGCTCCAATCCTACGAGCAGTACTTC. This codes for CASSPRLQSYEQYF.

The rearrangement joins TRBV7-9 to TRBJ1-2; TRBD1 is a possible D gene (5 bases). CDR1 and CDR2 from the germline V gene are SEHNR and FQNEAQ (reference sequence). CDR3 size: 14 residues. The V end was cut by 8 bases, the J end by 6 bases, with 19 bases between. The CDR3 loop is CASRSRGGSNGYTF. The CDR3 nucleotides are TGTGCCAGCCGATCCCGGGGGGGGAGTAATGGCTACACCTTC.

The chain uses TRBV19 and TRBJ2-1; tentatively, D is TRBD2 (5 bases). V dropped 3 bases and J dropped 0 bases, with 12 bases sitting between them. Germline V gene sequence: CDR1 LNHDA, CDR2 SQIVND (reference sequence). The CDR3 is 16 amino acids. Written as DNA, the CDR3 is TGTGCCAGTAGTATGCCAGCGGCGCCCTCCTACAATGAGCAGTTCTTC. It codes for CASSMPAAPSYNEQFF.

The chain recombines TRBV5-1 with TRBJ1-2; TRBD1 aligns across 8 bases. Losses at the gene ends were 4 bases for V and 3 bases for J; bases not matched to a gene: 5. This CDR3 contains 14 residues. Germline CDR1 is SGHRS and CDR2 is YFSETQ. The CDR3 sequence is CASSAQGADYGYTF. In DNA, the CDR3 is TGCGCCAGCAGCGCGCAGGGGGCGGACTATGGCTACACCTTC.

The sample holds a few counts of this clone. This sequence joins TRBV18 and TRBJ2-2; D call uncertain. CDR1 and CDR2 (germline): KGHSH, LQKENI. This CDR3 is built from 14 residues. The ends were cut back, 3 bases at V and 0 bases at J, with 5 bases in the middle. Here the CDR3 DNA reads TGTGCCAGCTCACCCGCGACGAACACCGGGGAGCTGTTTTTT. Translating it yields CASSPATNTGELFF.

The J gene is TRBJ2-6, the V gene TRBV6-1; 7 bases agree with TRBD2. The CDR3 has 17 residues. CDR1 MNHNS and CDR2 SASEGT come from the germline V gene. V lost 0 bases, J lost 1 base, and 3 bases stayed unmatched. The CDR3: CASSEATGGSGANVLTF. The CDR3, as DNA: TGTGCCAGCAGTGAAGCGACGGGGGGATCTGGGGCCAACGTCCTGACTTTC.